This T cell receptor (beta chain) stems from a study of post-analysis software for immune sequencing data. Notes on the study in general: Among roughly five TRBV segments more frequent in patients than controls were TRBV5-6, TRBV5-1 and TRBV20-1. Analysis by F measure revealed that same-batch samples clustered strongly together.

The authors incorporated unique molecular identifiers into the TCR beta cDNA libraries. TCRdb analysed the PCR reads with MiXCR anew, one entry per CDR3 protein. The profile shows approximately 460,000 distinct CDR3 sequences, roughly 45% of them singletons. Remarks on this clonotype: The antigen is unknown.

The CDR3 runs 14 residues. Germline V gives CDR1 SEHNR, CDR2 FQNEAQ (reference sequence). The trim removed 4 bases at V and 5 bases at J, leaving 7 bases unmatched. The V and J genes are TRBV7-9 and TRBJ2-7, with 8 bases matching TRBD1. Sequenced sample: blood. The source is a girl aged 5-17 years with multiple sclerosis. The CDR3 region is CASSWGQEGNEQYF. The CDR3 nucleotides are TGTGCCAGCAGCTGGGGACAGGAAGGCAACGAGCAGTACTTC.